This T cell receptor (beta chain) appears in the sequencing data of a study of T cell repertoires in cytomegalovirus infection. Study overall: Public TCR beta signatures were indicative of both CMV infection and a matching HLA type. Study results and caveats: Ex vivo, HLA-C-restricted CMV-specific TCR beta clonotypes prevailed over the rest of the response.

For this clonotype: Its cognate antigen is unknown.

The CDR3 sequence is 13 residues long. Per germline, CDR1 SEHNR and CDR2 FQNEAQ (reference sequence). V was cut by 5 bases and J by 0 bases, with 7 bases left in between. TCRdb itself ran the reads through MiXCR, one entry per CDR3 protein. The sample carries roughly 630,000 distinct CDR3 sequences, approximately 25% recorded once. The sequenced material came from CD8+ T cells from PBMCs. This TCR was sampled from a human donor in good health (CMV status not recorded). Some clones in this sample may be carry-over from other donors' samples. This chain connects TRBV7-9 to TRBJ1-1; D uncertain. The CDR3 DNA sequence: TGTGCCAGCAGCCCGGCGGTGAACACTGAAGCTTTCTTT. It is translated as CASSPAVNTEAFF.